The T cell receptor beta chain described here comes from a study of glioma-infiltrating T cells after dendritic cell vaccination. TCRdb's copy holds only in-frame clones and misses some; the assay was immunoSEQ multiplex PCR. The sample shows tens of thousands of clones, about four fifths of them seen only once. This CDR3 is built from 16 residues. Germline V gene sequence: CDR1 SGHRS, CDR2 YFSETQ. The time point: after dendritic cell vaccination, including at tumor progression/relapse. Source: blood, taken after dendritic cell vaccination. The source is a human donor with glioblastoma. This chain connects TRBV5-1 to TRBJ2-5; 13 bases are shared with TRBD2. The end of the DNA aligns better with TRBJ2-7, so the J call may be wrong. CDR3 DNA: TGCGCCAGCAGCAAACTACTAGCGGGGGGGCGCAACGAGCAGTACTTC. It translates to CASSKLLAGGRNEQYF.